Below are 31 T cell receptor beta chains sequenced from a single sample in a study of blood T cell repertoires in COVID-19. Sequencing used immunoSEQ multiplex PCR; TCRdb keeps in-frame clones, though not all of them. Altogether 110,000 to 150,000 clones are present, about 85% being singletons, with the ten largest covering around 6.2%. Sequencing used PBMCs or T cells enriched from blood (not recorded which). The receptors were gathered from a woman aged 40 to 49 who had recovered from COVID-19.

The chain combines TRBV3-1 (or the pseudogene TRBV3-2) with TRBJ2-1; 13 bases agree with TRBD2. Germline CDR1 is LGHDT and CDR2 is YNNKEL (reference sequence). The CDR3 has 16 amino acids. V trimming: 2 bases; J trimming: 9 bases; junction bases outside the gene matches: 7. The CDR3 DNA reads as TGTGCCAGCAGCCAATTAGGACTAGCGGGAGTGAGTGAGCAGTTCTTC. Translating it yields CASSQLGLAGVSEQFF.

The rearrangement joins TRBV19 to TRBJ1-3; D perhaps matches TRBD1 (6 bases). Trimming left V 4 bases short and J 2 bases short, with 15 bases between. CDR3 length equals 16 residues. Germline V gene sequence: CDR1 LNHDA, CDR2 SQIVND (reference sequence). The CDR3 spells CASSTPRTDTGNTIYF. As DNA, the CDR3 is TGTGCCAGTAGTACCCCCCGGACAGATACTGGAAACACCATATATTTT.

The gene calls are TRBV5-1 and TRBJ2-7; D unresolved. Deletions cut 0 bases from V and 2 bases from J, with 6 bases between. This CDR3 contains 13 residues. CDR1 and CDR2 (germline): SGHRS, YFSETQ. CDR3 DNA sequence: TGCGCCAGCAGCTTGGCCCCCACCTACGAGCAGTACTTC. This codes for CASSLAPTYEQYF.

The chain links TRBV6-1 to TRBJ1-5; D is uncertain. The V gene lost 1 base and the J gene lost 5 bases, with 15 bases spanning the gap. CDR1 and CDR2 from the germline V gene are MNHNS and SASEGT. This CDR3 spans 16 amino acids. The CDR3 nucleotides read TGTGCCAGCAGTGAAGTAGTCACGGTTTTTGATCAGCCCCAGCATTTT. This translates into CASSEVVTVFDQPQHF.

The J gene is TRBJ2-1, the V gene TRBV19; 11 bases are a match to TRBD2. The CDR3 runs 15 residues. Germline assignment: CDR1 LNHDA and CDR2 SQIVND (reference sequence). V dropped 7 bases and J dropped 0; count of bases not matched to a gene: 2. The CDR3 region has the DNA TGTGCCAGTACAACTAGCGGGAGCTCCTACAATGAGCAGTTCTTC. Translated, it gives CASTTSGSSYNEQFF.

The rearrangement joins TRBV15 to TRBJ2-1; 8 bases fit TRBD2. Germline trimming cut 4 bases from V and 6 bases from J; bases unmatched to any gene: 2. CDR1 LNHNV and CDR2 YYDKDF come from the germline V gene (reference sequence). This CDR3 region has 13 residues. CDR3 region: CATSTRGGNEQFF. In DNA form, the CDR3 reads TGTGCCACCAGCACCCGGGGGGGCAATGAGCAGTTCTTC.

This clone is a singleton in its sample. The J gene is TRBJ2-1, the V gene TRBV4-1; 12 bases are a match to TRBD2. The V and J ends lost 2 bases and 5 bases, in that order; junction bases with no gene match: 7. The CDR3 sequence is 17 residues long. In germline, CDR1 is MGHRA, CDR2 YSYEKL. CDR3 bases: TGCGCCAGCAGCCAAACTAGCGGGGGGAGAGCGCACAATGAGCAGTTCTTC. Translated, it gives CASSQTSGGRAHNEQFF.

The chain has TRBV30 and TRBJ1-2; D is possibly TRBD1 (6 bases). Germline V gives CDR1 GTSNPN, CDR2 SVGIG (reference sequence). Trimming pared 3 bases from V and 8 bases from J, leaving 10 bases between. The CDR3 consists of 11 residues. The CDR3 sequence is CAWRGARGYTF. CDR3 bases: TGTGCCTGGAGGGGGGCAAGGGGCTACACCTTC.

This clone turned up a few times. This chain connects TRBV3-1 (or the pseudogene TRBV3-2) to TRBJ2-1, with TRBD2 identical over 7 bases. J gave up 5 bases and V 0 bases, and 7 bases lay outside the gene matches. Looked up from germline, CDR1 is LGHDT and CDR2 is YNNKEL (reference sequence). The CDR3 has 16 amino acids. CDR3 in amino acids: CASSQDSWEGHNEQFF. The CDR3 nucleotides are TGTGCCAGCAGCCAAGATTCGTGGGAGGGCCACAATGAGCAGTTCTTC.

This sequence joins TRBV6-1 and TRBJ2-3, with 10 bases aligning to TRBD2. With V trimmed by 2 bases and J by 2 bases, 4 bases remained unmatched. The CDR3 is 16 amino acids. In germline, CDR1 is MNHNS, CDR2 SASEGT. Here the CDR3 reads CASSEILAGPTDTQYF. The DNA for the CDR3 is TGTGCCAGCAGTGAAATACTAGCGGGACCCACAGATACGCAGTATTTT.

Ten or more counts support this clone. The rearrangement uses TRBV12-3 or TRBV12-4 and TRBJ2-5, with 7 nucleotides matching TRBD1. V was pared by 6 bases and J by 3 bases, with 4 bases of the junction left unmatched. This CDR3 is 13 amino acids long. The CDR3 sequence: CASSLGQKETQYF. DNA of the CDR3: TGTGCCAGCAGCTTGGGACAGAAAGAGACCCAGTACTTC.

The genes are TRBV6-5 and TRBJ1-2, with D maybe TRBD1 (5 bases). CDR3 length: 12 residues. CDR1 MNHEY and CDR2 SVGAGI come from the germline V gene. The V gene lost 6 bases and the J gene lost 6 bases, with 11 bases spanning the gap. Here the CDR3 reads CASSRGTDGYTF. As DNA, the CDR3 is TGTGCCAGCAGCCGCGGGACTGATGGCTACACCTTC.

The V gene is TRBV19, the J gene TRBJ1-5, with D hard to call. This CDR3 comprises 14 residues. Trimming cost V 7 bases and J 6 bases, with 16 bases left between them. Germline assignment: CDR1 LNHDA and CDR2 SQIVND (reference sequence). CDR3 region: CASTYSGLPQPQHF. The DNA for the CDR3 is TGTGCCAGTACCTATAGCGGACTCCCTCAGCCCCAGCATTTT. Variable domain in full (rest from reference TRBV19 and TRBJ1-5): DGGITQSPKYLFRKEGQNVTLSCEQNLNHDAMYWYRQDPGQGLRLIYYSQIVNDFQKGDIAEGYSVSREKKESFPLTVTSAQKNPTAFYLCASTYSGLPQPQHFGDGTRLSIL.

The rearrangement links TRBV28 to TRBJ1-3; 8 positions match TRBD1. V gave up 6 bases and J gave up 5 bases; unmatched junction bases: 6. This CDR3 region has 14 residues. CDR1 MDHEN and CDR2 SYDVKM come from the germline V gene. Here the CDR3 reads CASRETGARNTIYF. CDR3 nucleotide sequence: TGTGCCAGCAGGGAGACAGGGGCAAGAAACACCATATATTTT.

The chain's CDR3 is CASRPSSGRIDEQYF. The CDR3 nucleotides are TGTGCCAGCCGGCCCTCTAGCGGGAGGATCGACGAGCAGTACTTC. The chain employs TRBV28 and TRBJ2-7, with 11 positions matching TRBD2. The CDR3 contains 15 residues. Germline V gene data show CDR1 as MDHEN and CDR2 as SYDVKM. With V trimmed by 8 bases and J by 5 bases, 11 bases remained unmatched.

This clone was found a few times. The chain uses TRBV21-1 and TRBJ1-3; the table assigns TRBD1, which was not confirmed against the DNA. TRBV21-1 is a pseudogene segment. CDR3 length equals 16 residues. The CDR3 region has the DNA TGTGCCAGCACCCTCTGGGGCAGGGACTCTGGAAACACCATATATTTT. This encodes CASTLWGRDSGNTIYF.

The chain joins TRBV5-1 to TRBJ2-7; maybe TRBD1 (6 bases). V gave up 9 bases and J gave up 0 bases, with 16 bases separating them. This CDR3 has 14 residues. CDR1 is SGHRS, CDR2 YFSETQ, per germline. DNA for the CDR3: TGCGCCACCAAAGAACAGGGCCTCTCCTACGAGCAGTACTTC. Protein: CATKEQGLSYEQYF.

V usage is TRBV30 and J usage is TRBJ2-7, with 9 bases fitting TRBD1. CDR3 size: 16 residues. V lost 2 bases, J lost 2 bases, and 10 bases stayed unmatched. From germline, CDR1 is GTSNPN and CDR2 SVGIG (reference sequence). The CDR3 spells CAWSSLRDRAPYEQYF. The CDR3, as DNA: TGTGCCTGGAGTTCTCTGAGGGACAGGGCCCCCTACGAGCAGTACTTC.

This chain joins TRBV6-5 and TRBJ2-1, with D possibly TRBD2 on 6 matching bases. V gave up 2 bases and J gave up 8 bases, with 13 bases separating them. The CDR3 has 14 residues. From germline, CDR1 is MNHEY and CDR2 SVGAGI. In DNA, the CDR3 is TGTGCCAGCAGTTACGGGGACTCCACGGATGAGCAGTTCTTC. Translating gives CASSYGDSTDEQFF.

The CDR3 loop is CASSLGRGREETQYF. The CDR3 DNA sequence: TGTGCCAGCAGCTTAGGTCGGGGGAGGGAAGAGACCCAGTACTTC. V usage is TRBV13 and J usage is TRBJ2-5, with 7 nucleotides matching TRBD2. The CDR3 spans 15 residues. Germline loops: CDR1 PRHDT, CDR2 FYEKMQ (reference sequence). V lost 0 bases, J lost 3 bases, and 4 bases stayed unmatched.

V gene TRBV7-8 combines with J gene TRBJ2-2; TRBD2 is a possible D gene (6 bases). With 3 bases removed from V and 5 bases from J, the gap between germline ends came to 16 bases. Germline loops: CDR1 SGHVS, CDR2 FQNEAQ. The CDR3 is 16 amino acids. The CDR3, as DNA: TGTGCCAGCAGCTTCTGGGATTCCGGAGGGACCGGGGAGCTGTTTTTT. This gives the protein CASSFWDSGGTGELFF.

CDR3 nucleotide sequence: TGTGCCAGCAGTGTGGGGGCAGCTAACTATGGCTACACCTTC. It encodes CASSVGAANYGYTF. The J gene is TRBJ1-2, the V gene TRBV2; maybe TRBD1 (6 bases). Trimming removed 4 bases from V and 0 bases from J, with 9 bases in between. Germline V gene lookup returns CDR1 SNHLY and CDR2 FYNNEI. The CDR3 loop spans 14 amino acids.

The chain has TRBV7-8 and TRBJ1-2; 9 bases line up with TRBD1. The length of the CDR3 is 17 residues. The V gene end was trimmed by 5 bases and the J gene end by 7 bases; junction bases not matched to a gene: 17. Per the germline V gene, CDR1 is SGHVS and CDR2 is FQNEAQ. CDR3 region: CASSLGPPGQGVRGYTF. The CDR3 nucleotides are TGTGCCAGCAGCCTGGGGCCACCGGGACAGGGTGTTCGTGGCTACACCTTC.

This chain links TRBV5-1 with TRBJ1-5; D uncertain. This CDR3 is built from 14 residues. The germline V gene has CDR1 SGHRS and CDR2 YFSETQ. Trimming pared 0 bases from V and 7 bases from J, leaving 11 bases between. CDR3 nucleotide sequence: TGCGCCAGCAGCTTGGGAGACACCCCACAGCCCCAGCATTTT. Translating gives CASSLGDTPQPQHF.

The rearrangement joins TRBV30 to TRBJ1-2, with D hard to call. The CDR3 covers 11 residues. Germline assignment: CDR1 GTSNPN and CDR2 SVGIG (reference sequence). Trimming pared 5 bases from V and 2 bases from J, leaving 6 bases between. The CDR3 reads CAWVRNYGYTF. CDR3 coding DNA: TGTGCCTGGGTCAGAAACTATGGCTACACCTTC.

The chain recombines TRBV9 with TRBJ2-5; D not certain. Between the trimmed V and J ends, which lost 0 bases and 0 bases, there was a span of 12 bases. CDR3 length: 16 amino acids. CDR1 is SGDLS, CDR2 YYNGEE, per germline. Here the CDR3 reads CASSVGANSYQETQYF. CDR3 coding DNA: TGTGCCAGCAGCGTAGGGGCTAACTCGTACCAAGAGACCCAGTACTTC.

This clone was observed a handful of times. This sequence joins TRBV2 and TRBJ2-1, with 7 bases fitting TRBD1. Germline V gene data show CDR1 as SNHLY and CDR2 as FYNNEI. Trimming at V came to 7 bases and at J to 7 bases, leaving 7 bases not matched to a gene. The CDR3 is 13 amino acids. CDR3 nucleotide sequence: TGTGCCAGCACCCCCGACAGGGAAAATGAGCAGTTCTTC. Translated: CASTPDRENEQFF.

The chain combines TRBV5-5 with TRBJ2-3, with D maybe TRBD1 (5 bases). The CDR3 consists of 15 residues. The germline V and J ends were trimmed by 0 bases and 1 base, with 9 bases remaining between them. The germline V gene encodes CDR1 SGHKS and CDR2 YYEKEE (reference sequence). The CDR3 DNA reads TGTGCCAGCAGCTTGGAAGTAGGGGGCACAGATACGCAGTATTTT. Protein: CASSLEVGGTDTQYF.

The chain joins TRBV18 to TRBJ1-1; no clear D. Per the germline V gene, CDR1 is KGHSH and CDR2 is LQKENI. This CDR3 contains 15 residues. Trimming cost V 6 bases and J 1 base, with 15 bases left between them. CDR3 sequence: CASSQPGAPNTEAFF. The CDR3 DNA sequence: TGTGCCAGCTCTCAACCGGGAGCTCCGAACACTGAAGCTTTCTTT.

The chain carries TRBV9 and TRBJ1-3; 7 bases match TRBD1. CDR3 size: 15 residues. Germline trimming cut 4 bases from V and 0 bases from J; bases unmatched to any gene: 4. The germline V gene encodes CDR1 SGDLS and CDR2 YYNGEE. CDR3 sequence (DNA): TGTGCCAGCAGCCTGGGGACAGCCTCTGGAAACACCATATATTTT. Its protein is CASSLGTASGNTIYF.

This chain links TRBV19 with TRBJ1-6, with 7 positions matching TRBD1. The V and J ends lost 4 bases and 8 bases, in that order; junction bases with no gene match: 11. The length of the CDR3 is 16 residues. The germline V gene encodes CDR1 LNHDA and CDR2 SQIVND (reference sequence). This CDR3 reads CASSTLGQDGDSPLHF. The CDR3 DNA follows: TGTGCCAGTAGTACGTTAGGACAGGACGGAGATTCACCCCTCCACTTT.